The clone carrying this T cell receptor beta chain was observed at least ten times. These data originate in a study of low-dose radiotherapy and immunotherapy resistance in tumors. Turning to the study itself: Intravenous administration to patients comprised nivolumab at 240 mg every two weeks and ipilimumab at 1 mg/kg every six weeks.

Looked up from germline, CDR1 is LNHDA and CDR2 is SQIVND (reference sequence). The CDR3 is 13 amino acids. Trimming shortened V by 8 bases and J by 9 bases, and 17 bases separated the two germline ends. Both TCRalpha and TCRbeta chains were reverse transcribed with V-gene-specific primers. TCRs underwent 15 to 20 PCR cycles of amplification with a constant-region primer and V-primer adapter. One entry per CDR3 protein, called by TCRdb with MiXCR from the reads. The data contain roughly 95,000 distinct CDR3 sequences, around a fifth of them singletons. This sample's time point: after trial treatment. As for treatment: LDRT plus nivolumab, ipilimumab, low-dose cyclophosphamide and aspirin (RACIN trial). Donors were dosed with nivolumab and ipilimumab; they also received aspirin, low-dose cyclophosphamide and low-dose radiotherapy.

The sequences come from PBMCs, collected after low-dose radiotherapy plus immunotherapy. The gene calls are TRBV19 and TRBJ2-1, with D tentatively TRBD2 (6 bases). This TCR derives from a female donor with ovarian cancer. The CDR3: CASSPGGVGEQFF. CDR3 nucleotide sequence: TGTGCCAGTTCCCCCGGAGGGGTGGGTGAGCAGTTCTTC.